The 6 T cell receptor beta chains reported below all come from one sample, sequenced in a study of cytomegalovirus exposure and HLA in healthy donors. 60 Vbeta and 13 Jbeta primers were used in PCR. The table came from immunoSEQ multiplex PCR; TCRdb's copy has only in-frame clones and leaves some out. The data contain 100,000 to 140,000 clones, around 76% of them seen just once; the ten biggest clones take up roughly 2.3%. The specimen was PBMCs. Source of these receptors: a young man in good health and CMV-seronegative.

The chain couples TRBV10-3 to TRBJ2-5, with 8 bases aligning to TRBD2. There are 13 residues in the CDR3. Germline V gene data show CDR1 as ENHRY and CDR2 as SYGVKD. The V segment lost 7 bases and the J segment 2 bases; nucleotides outside the gene matches: 3. Here the CDR3 reads CAITGGRQETQYF. CDR3 bases: TGTGCCATCACTGGCGGGAGGCAAGAGACCCAGTACTTC.

This clone was counted between two and nine times. This sequence joins TRBV7-6 and TRBJ1-1; TRBD1 might be the D (6 bases). The ends were cut back, 5 bases at V and 4 bases at J, with 17 bases in the middle. The V gene's germline CDR1 is SGHVS and CDR2 FNYEAQ. The CDR3 sequence is 15 residues long. The CDR3 nucleotides read TGTGCCAGCAGCGCATCGACAGGCTTTAGCACTGAAGCTTTCTTT. Amino acid sequence: CASSASTGFSTEAFF.

The V gene is TRBV19, the J gene TRBJ1-1; D is perhaps TRBD1 (6 bases). Germline V gene lookup returns CDR1 LNHDA and CDR2 SQIVND (reference sequence). This CDR3 comprises 13 residues. V lost 10 bases to trimming and J lost 0 bases, with 12 bases between them. The CDR3 protein is CATHGTLNTEAFF. The DNA for the CDR3 is TGTGCCACCCACGGGACATTGAACACTGAAGCTTTCTTT.

The chain joins TRBV4-3 to TRBJ1-2; D unresolved. Germline CDR1 is LGHNA and CDR2 is YSLEER. This CDR3 is 17 amino acids long. Trimming took 0 bases from V and 4 from J, leaving 18 bases between them. The CDR3 bases are TGCGCCAGCAGCCAAGAAGGTGGAGCTGCGCCCTCCTATGGCTACACCTTC. Its protein product is CASSQEGGAAPSYGYTF.

This chain uses TRBV27 with TRBJ1-6; 9 bases fit TRBD1. This CDR3 region has 13 residues. From germline, CDR1 is MNHEY and CDR2 SMNVEV (reference sequence). Trimming removed 6 bases from V and 11 bases from J; junction bases left unmatched: 5. CDR3 DNA: TGTGCCAGCAGGGGGACAGGGCGGGCACCCCTCCACTTT. Its translation: CASRGTGRAPLHF.

This clone has just one count. The J gene is TRBJ2-5, the V gene TRBV9, with 11 bases matching TRBD2. Trimming at V came to 4 bases and at J to 5 bases, leaving 7 bases not matched to a gene. There are 15 residues in the CDR3. Germline lookup yields CDR1 SGDLS and CDR2 YYNGEE. The CDR3 sequence: CASSPPGLADETQYF. CDR3 nucleotide sequence: TGTGCCAGCAGCCCCCCGGGACTAGCGGATGAGACCCAGTACTTC.